The rows below give T cell receptor beta chains drawn from one sample of a study of T cell responses to AZD1222 COVID-19 vaccine. TCRdb's copy holds only in-frame clones and misses some; the assay was immunoSEQ multiplex PCR. Of around 120,000 clones in the sample, 70% to 90% were seen once. Sequencing was performed on peripheral blood, taken on day 0 of MenACWY control vaccination. These receptor sequences come from an adult in good health. Both conserved end residues are part of each CDR3. Fields, in order: clone size, J gene, D gene, V gene, CDR3 DNA, CDR3 protein. The D gene is left open where the match is weak. Only some rows state a clone size, as once, few, many or a class for expanded clones.

>.|TRBJ2-7|.|TRBV9
TGTGCCAGCAGCGCCACCGGGACATCGGGTGAGCAGTACTTC
CASSATGTSGEQYF
>.|TRBJ2-3|TRBD2|TRBV5-5
TGTGCCAGCAGCAGGGGACTAGCGGGGGGTGGAGATACGCAGTATTTT
CASSRGLAGGGDTQYF
>.|TRBJ2-7|TRBD1|TRBV28
TGTGCCAGCAGCACCCACAGGGGTAGCTCCTACGAGCAGTACTTC
CASSTHRGSSYEQYF
>few|TRBJ2-1|TRBD2|TRBV18
TGTGCCAGCTCTCCCGACAGGAGGGAGCGGGGGGTCTTC
CASSPDRRERGVF
>.|TRBJ1-4|.|TRBV4-3
TGCGCCAGCAGCCGTGAGCGGGGGCTGGCTAATGAAAAACTGTTTTTT
CASSRERGLANEKLFF
>.|TRBJ1-1|.|TRBV19
TGTGCCAGTAAGGACCTCCAGGGTGAAGCTTTCTTT
CASKDLQGEAFF
>few|TRBJ2-7|TRBD1|TRBV9
TGTGCCAGCAGCGTAGCGGAGACAGGGGGCTACGAGCAGTACTTC
CASSVAETGGYEQYF
>.|TRBJ1-2|.|TRBV28
TGTGCCAGCACCAGTCCGGGAACAGAGGGTGGCTACACCTTC
CASTSPGTEGGYTF
>.|TRBJ1-1|.|TRBV18
TGTGCCAGCTCACCACAGGTGGAGGGGACTGAAGCTTTCTTT
CASSPQVEGTEAFF
>few|TRBJ1-1|.|TRBV3-1/TRBV3-2
TGTGCCAGCAGCCAAGCCCCCCCAGGGAACACTGAAGCTTTCTTT
CASSQAPPGNTEAFF
>.|TRBJ1-2|.|TRBV5-1
TGCGCCACCTCTATAGACAGCGACTATGGCTACACCTTC
CATSIDSDYGYTF
>.|TRBJ2-7|TRBD1|TRBV6-5
TGTGCCAGCAGTTTACAGGGGACAGGCGAGCAGTACTTC
CASSLQGTGEQYF
>.|TRBJ1-1|.|TRBV30
TGTGCCTCGAAGAACGTTCTCCAGGGATGGAACACTGAAGCTTTCTTT
CASKNVLQGWNTEAFF
>.|TRBJ1-4|.|TRBV5-1
TGCGCCAGCAGCTTGGAAACAACTAATGAAAAACTGTTTTTT
CASSLETTNEKLFF
>.|TRBJ2-2|TRBD2|TRBV10-3
TGTGCCATCAGTGATTGGGAGGGCGGGGAGCTGTTTTTT
CAISDWEGGELFF
>.|TRBJ1-2|TRBD1|TRBV9
TGTGCCAGCACCAAAGAGGGACAGCAGTATGGCTACACCTTC
CASTKEGQQYGYTF
>.|TRBJ1-4|.|TRBV19
TGTGCCAGTAGTATGTTGGGGGGCACTAATGAAAAACTGTTTTTT
CASSMLGGTNEKLFF
>.|TRBJ2-3|TRBD2|TRBV10-3
TGTGCCATCAGTGAAGCGGGGCCCAGCACAGATACGCAGTATTTT
CAISEAGPSTDTQYF
>.|TRBJ1-2|.|TRBV27
TGTGCCAGCAGTCCCAGGGGCCTCCTCGGAGGCTATGGCTACACCTTC
CASSPRGLLGGYGYTF
>few|TRBJ2-3|TRBD2|TRBV7-3
TGTGCCAGCAGCTTATCGTCTAGCGGGGGGGATACGCAGTATTTT
CASSLSSSGGDTQYF
>.|TRBJ2-3|.|TRBV10-3
TGTGCCATCAGTGAGAGTAGGGATACGCAGTATTTT
CAISESRDTQYF
>.|TRBJ1-6|.|TRBV7-2
TGTGCCAGCAGCATTGACGGGGGGAATTCACCCCTCCACTTT
CASSIDGGNSPLHF
>.|TRBJ1-1|.|TRBV11-2
TGTGCCAGCAGCCAACCTCCTAGTGGCACTGAAGCTTTCTTT
CASSQPPSGTEAFF
>.|TRBJ1-2|.|TRBV28
TGTGCCAGCAGCCAACATCAGACAGTCGACCTCTATGGCTACACCTTC
CASSQHQTVDLYGYTF
>.|TRBJ2-5|.|TRBV19
TGTGCCAGTTATAGTCCTACCCAAGAGACCCAGTACTTC
CASYSPTQETQYF
>once|TRBJ1-3|.|TRBV12-3/TRBV12-4
TGTGCCAGCAGTTCGCAGGGCGCCTTACCCCGATTT
CASSSQGALPRF
>few|TRBJ2-5|TRBD1|TRBV25-1
TGTGCCAGCAGTTCGCCGGGACAGGGGCTGGGGGAGACCCAGTACTTC
CASSSPGQGLGETQYF
>.|TRBJ1-2|TRBD1|TRBV9
TGTGCCAGCAGCGGGTCCGGGACAGGGGTGGGAGGCTACACCTTC
CASSGSGTGVGGYTF
>.|TRBJ2-7|.|TRBV30
TGTGCCTGGAGCCGTCAACCCATCTACGAGCAGTACTTC
CAWSRQPIYEQYF
>.|TRBJ2-1|.|TRBV7-8
TGTGCCAGCAGCTTAGTCCCGGAGGGGTATGAGCAGTTCTTC
CASSLVPEGYEQFF
>.|TRBJ2-5|.|TRBV14
TGTGCCAGCAGCCAAGATGGCGTGCGACTTCGGCGGGGGACCCAGTACTTC
CASSQDGVRLRRGTQYF
>.|TRBJ2-1|.|TRBV4-2
TGTGCCAGCAGCCAAGAAGGAGGGGGCGCCTACAATGAGCAGTTCTTC
CASSQEGGGAYNEQFF
>few|TRBJ1-6|.|TRBV3-1/TRBV3-2
TGTGCCAGCAGCCAAGTTGAGGCAGGGGCACCCCTCCACTTT
CASSQVEAGAPLHF
>.|TRBJ2-3|TRBD2|TRBV7-2
TGTGCCAGCAGCATTCCCTTTCGTCGCGGGGGTACAGATACGCAGTATTTT
CASSIPFRRGGTDTQYF